Each of the 32 T cell receptor beta chains below was sequenced from the same sample in a study of identifying expanded T cells in peripheral blood. The table came from immunoSEQ multiplex PCR; TCRdb's copy has only in-frame clones and leaves some out. The sample has 90,000 to 100,000 clones, more than 70% seen once; the top ten hold approximately 3.9%. The sample was blood. Every receptor here comes from a person between 18 and 75 years old in good health.

V and J are TRBV4-2 and TRBJ1-1; D uncertain. Per germline, CDR1 LGHNA and CDR2 YNFKEQ. Trimming cost V 0 bases and J 0 bases, with 8 bases left between them. The CDR3 is made up of 15 amino acids. The CDR3 nucleotides read TGTGCCAGCAGCCAAGATGCACCTATGAACACTGAAGCTTTCTTT. The encoded protein is CASSQDAPMNTEAFF.

The V call is TRBV5-4, the J call TRBJ2-1; D gene unclear. The CDR3 loop spans 13 amino acids. With 1 base removed from V and 2 bases from J, the gap between germline ends came to 4 bases. Per germline, CDR1 SGHNT and CDR2 YYREEE (reference sequence). As DNA, the CDR3 is TGTGCCAGCAGCTTGACAACCTACAATGAGCAGTTCTTC. Translating gives CASSLTTYNEQFF.

This clone turned up a few times. The chain employs TRBV21-1 and TRBJ2-5; TRBD1, the D gene given by the table, was not confirmed from the DNA. TRBV21-1 is a known pseudogene. This CDR3 comprises 13 residues. For the CDR3, the DNA is TGTGCCAGCAGCAAAGCCAGGGGAGAGACCCAGTACTTC. Residues: CASSKARGETQYF.

The chain recombines TRBV5-6 with TRBJ2-7, with 9 bases fitting TRBD2. Germline CDR1 is SGHDT and CDR2 is YYEEEE. Unmatched junction bases numbered 2, after V lost 4 bases and J lost 3 bases. The CDR3 has 13 residues. In nucleotides, the CDR3 is TGTGCCAGCAGCACGACTAGCGGCTACGAGCAGTACTTC. Translating it yields CASSTTSGYEQYF.

The rearrangement links TRBV9 to TRBJ2-1, with TRBD2 matching over 9 bases. V trimming: 3 bases; J trimming: 3 bases; junction bases outside the gene matches: 7. This CDR3 is built from 16 residues. Germline V lookup: CDR1 SGDLS, CDR2 YYNGEE. CDR3: CASSAGTSLGYNEQFF. Here the CDR3 DNA reads TGTGCCAGCAGCGCCGGGACTAGCTTAGGCTACAATGAGCAGTTCTTC.

The chain employs TRBV7-9 and TRBJ2-7; D possibly uses TRBD1 or TRBD2 (5 bases each). Germline V gene data show CDR1 as SEHNR and CDR2 as FQNEAQ (reference sequence). Trimming shortened V by 2 bases and J by 0 bases, and 11 bases separated the two germline ends. The CDR3 is made up of 15 amino acids. The CDR3 is CASSLRGANSYEQYF. In DNA form, the CDR3 reads TGTGCCAGCAGCTTAAGAGGGGCGAACTCCTACGAGCAGTACTTC.

This clone was seen a single time. This rearrangement joins TRBV7-9 to TRBJ2-7; 8 nucleotides agree with TRBD1. The CDR3 is 16 residues long. Trimming at V came to 1 base and at J to 2 bases, leaving 7 bases not matched to a gene. Germline V gene lookup returns CDR1 SEHNR and CDR2 FQNEAQ (reference sequence). The CDR3 DNA reads TGTGCCAGCAGCTTAGGATTGACAGGGGTCACCTACGAGCAGTACTTC. As protein: CASSLGLTGVTYEQYF.

The chain uses TRBV2 and TRBJ1-4, with D unclear. This CDR3 region has 16 residues. Germline V gene lookup returns CDR1 SNHLY and CDR2 FYNNEI. V was pared by 5 bases and J by 0 bases, with 13 bases between. CDR3 protein: CASSSDPKATNEKLFF. The CDR3 coding sequence is TGTGCCAGCAGTAGCGACCCGAAGGCAACTAATGAAAAACTGTTTTTT.

This chain links TRBV2 with TRBJ1-4; D unclear. This CDR3 is 13 amino acids long. Per germline, CDR1 SNHLY and CDR2 FYNNEI. Trimming pared 4 bases from V and 5 bases from J, leaving 8 bases between. The CDR3 is CASSADFNEKLFF. For the CDR3, the DNA is TGTGCCAGCAGTGCAGACTTCAATGAAAAACTGTTTTTT.

V usage is TRBV9 and J usage is TRBJ2-4; either TRBD1 or TRBD2 may fit D (7 bases each). The V end was cut by 0 bases, the J end by 1 base, with 20 bases between. Germline V gene data show CDR1 as SGDLS and CDR2 as YYNGEE. The CDR3 is 19 amino acids. The chain's CDR3 is CASSVVETGPGRAKNIQYF. DNA of the CDR3: TGTGCCAGCAGCGTAGTAGAGACAGGGCCCGGGAGGGCCAAAAACATTCAGTACTTC.

The chain is built from TRBV7-9 and TRBJ2-5; perhaps TRBD2 as D (5 bases). The CDR3 runs 15 residues. Germline-derived CDR1 and CDR2 are SEHNR and FQNEAQ (reference sequence). V was shortened by 4 bases and J by 5 bases, with 17 bases between the two germline ends. CDR3 DNA: TGTGCCAGCAGCTCGTTGGACCCGGGCGGGGAGACCCAGTACTTC. Protein: CASSSLDPGGETQYF.

V is TRBV7-2 and J is TRBJ1-2; D remains unclear. This CDR3 has 14 amino acids. CDR1 is SGHTA, CDR2 FQGNSA, per germline. V was clipped by 7 bases and J by 5 bases, with 17 bases between them. As DNA, the CDR3 is TGTGCCAGCACCCCGGCGAGGAGGACGTATGGCTACACCTTC. Translating gives CASTPARRTYGYTF.

The V and J genes are TRBV7-9 and TRBJ1-2; TRBD1 aligns across 7 bases. J was trimmed by 4 bases and V by 4 bases; bases with no gene match: 12. CDR3 length: 16 residues. In germline, CDR1 is SEHNR, CDR2 FQNEAQ (reference sequence). The CDR3 DNA reads TGTGCCAGCAGCTCCTTCGACAGGGAGGTTTCCTATGGCTACACCTTC. Amino acids: CASSSFDREVSYGYTF.

The chain links TRBV10-3 to TRBJ2-7, with D tentatively TRBD1 (6 bases). Trimming stripped 0 bases from V and 0 bases from J, with 9 bases between. Germline V CDR1 and CDR2: ENHRY, SYGVKD. This CDR3 has 15 amino acids. The CDR3 spells CAISESPDSSYEQYF. The CDR3 DNA reads TGTGCCATCAGTGAGTCCCCGGACAGCTCCTACGAGCAGTACTTC.

This clone was counted a single time. V usage is TRBV6-6 and J usage is TRBJ2-1; tentative D call: TRBD2 (6 bases). The CDR3 has 15 amino acids. Per the germline V gene, CDR1 is MNHNY and CDR2 is SVGAGI (reference sequence). Trimming removed 2 bases from V and 4 bases from J, with 12 bases in between. CDR3 in DNA: TGTGCCAGCAGTTACGCCGGACTATCGTACAATGAGCAGTTCTTC. Amino acids: CASSYAGLSYNEQFF.

The rearrangement joins TRBV6-4 to TRBJ2-2; TRBD2 aligns across 7 bases. The CDR3 runs to 15 residues. CDR1 is MRHNA and CDR2 is SNTAGT in the germline V gene. The ends lost 3 bases at V and 5 bases at J; junction bases unmatched: 6. The chain's CDR3 is CASSELAGATGELFF. CDR3 in DNA: TGTGCCAGCAGTGAGTTAGCGGGCGCTACCGGGGAGCTGTTTTTT.

The chain uses TRBV6-1 and TRBJ1-5; D unresolved. The germline V and J ends were trimmed by 0 bases and 7 bases, with 7 bases remaining between them. The germline gives CDR1 MNHNS, CDR2 SASEGT. The length of the CDR3 is 13 residues. CDR3 DNA: TGTGCCAGCAGTGAAGCTCTGGTGCAGCCCCAGCATTTT. This sequence encodes CASSEALVQPQHF.

The gene calls are TRBV9 and TRBJ1-6; D possibly corresponds to TRBD1 (6 bases). The CDR3 is made up of 14 amino acids. In germline, CDR1 is SGDLS, CDR2 YYNGEE. V lost 0 bases, J lost 10 bases, and 11 bases lay in between. CDR3 nucleotide sequence: TGTGCCAGCAGCGTAGAGGGGGGCGCCTCACCCCTCCACTTT. This codes for CASSVEGGASPLHF.

This clone was found a few times. The V call is TRBV18, the J call TRBJ2-7; D ambiguous. The CDR3 runs to 13 residues. The ends were cut back, 0 bases at V and 7 bases at J, with 10 bases in the middle. Germline values: CDR1 KGHSH, CDR2 LQKENI. CDR3 coding DNA: TGTGCCAGCTCACCACCCCCAGGATTTGAGCAGTACTTC. Protein: CASSPPPGFEQYF.

By share, this clone counts as medium-sized. The chain is built from TRBV7-2 and TRBJ2-5; D is perhaps TRBD2 (5 bases). Germline CDR1 SGHTA, CDR2 FQGNSA. The CDR3 is 10 residues long. V gave up 9 bases and J gave up 7 bases, with 9 bases separating them. The CDR3 sequence: CARPRGTQYF. DNA for the CDR3: TGTGCCAGGCCCCGGGGGACCCAGTACTTC.

The rearrangement links TRBV10-2 to TRBJ2-3; D is ambiguous. The germline V and J ends were trimmed by 2 bases and 6 bases, with 3 bases remaining between them. The length of the CDR3 is 11 residues. CDR1 and CDR2 from the germline V gene are WSHSY and SAAADI. CDR3 in DNA: TGCGCCAGCAGTGAGCAGGATACGCAGTATTTT. This codes for CASSEQDTQYF.

The rearrangement uses TRBV10-3 and TRBJ1-4, with D perhaps TRBD1 (6 bases). Germline loops: CDR1 ENHRY, CDR2 SYGVKD. The CDR3 is made up of 16 amino acids. V lost 0 bases and J lost 6, with 14 bases in between. CDR3 nucleotide sequence: TGTGCCATCAGTGAGTCGAGACAGGTTCGCGATGAAAAACTGTTTTTT. Residues: CAISESRQVRDEKLFF.

The J gene is TRBJ1-2, the V gene TRBV5-4; the D is unclear. Germline V CDR1 and CDR2: SGHNT, YYREEE (reference sequence). The ends were cut back, 0 bases at V and 4 bases at J, with 7 bases in the middle. The CDR3 sequence is 13 residues long. In DNA, the CDR3 is TGTGCCAGCAGCTTGGTGGATACCTATGGCTACACCTTC. It encodes CASSLVDTYGYTF.

The chain has TRBV11-2 and TRBJ2-2, with 11 nucleotides matching TRBD2. The V and J ends lost 3 bases and 6 bases, in that order; junction bases with no gene match: 3. This CDR3 contains 15 residues. Germline lookup yields CDR1 SGHAT and CDR2 FQNNGV. The CDR3 is CASSFSGRVSGELFF. As DNA, the CDR3 is TGTGCCAGCAGCTTTAGCGGGAGGGTTTCCGGGGAGCTGTTTTTT.

The chain uses TRBV21-1 and TRBJ2-6; the table's TRBD1 call for D was not verified on the DNA. TRBV21-1 corresponds to a pseudogene. This CDR3 has 16 residues. CDR3 loop: CARRTGVLTGANVLTF. CDR3 sequence (DNA): TGTGCCCGTAGGACAGGGGTATTGACTGGGGCCAACGTCCTGACTTTC.

This chain joins TRBV19 and TRBJ2-2; perhaps D is TRBD1 or TRBD2 (5 bases each). Germline CDR1 is LNHDA and CDR2 is SQIVND (reference sequence). The germline V and J ends were trimmed by 9 bases and 8 bases, with 22 bases remaining between them. The CDR3 runs 15 residues. CDR3 sequence: CASKFKGQGPGELFF. The CDR3 DNA reads TGTGCCAGCAAGTTTAAAGGCCAGGGACCGGGGGAGCTGTTTTTT. Supplemented by reference TRBV19 and TRBJ2-2, the full variable domain reads DGGITQSPKYLFRKEGQNVTLSCEQNLNHDAMYWYRQDPGQGLRLIYYSQIVNDFQKGDIAEGYSVSREKKESFPLTVTSAQKNPTAFYLCASKFKGQGPGELFFGEGSRLTVL.

V and J are TRBV10-2 and TRBJ2-7; 8 bases line up with TRBD2. The germline V gene has CDR1 WSHSY and CDR2 SAAADI. This CDR3 has 15 residues. With V trimmed by 6 bases and J by 0 bases, 7 bases remained unmatched. DNA of the CDR3: TGCGCCAGCAGCGGACCGGGACTAGGCTCCTACGAGCAGTACTTC. This translates into CASSGPGLGSYEQYF.

The gene calls are TRBV7-9 and TRBJ2-3; D perhaps matches TRBD2 (5 bases). Germline V lookup: CDR1 SEHNR, CDR2 FQNEAQ (reference sequence). V was trimmed by 4 bases and J by 0 bases, leaving 17 bases between them. The CDR3 spans 17 residues. The CDR3 region is CASSWSPASGSTDTQYF. For the CDR3, the DNA is TGTGCCAGCAGCTGGAGCCCCGCGAGCGGTAGCACAGATACGCAGTATTTT.

The chain employs TRBV7-6 and TRBJ1-2; 10 bases fit TRBD1. This CDR3 contains 15 residues. Germline V gene sequence: CDR1 SGHVS, CDR2 FNYEAQ. With V trimmed by 1 base and J by 4 bases, 3 bases remained unmatched. In nucleotides, the CDR3 is TGTGCCAGCAGCTTAGAGACAGGGGGCGGCTATGGCTACACCTTC. This codes for CASSLETGGGYGYTF.

The V and J genes are TRBV2 and TRBJ2-1; tentatively, D is TRBD2 (6 bases). The CDR3 spans 15 residues. V lost 3 bases to trimming and J lost 3 bases, with 12 bases between them. Germline lookup yields CDR1 SNHLY and CDR2 FYNNEI. The chain's CDR3 is CASSELGTYYNEQFF. CDR3 nucleotides: TGTGCCAGCAGTGAGTTGGGGACTTACTACAATGAGCAGTTCTTC.

The V call is TRBV29-1, the J call TRBJ1-1, with D possibly TRBD1 on 6 matching bases. CDR3 length: 14 residues. CDR1 and CDR2 from the germline V gene are SQVTM and ANQGSEA. V lost 4 bases and J 4 bases, leaving 16 bases between the germline ends. CDR3 nucleotide sequence: TGCAGCGTTGCACAGGGAAATAAGGTCACTGAAGCTTTCTTT. Protein product: CSVAQGNKVTEAFF.

This sequence joins TRBV6-1 and TRBJ2-2, with a weak D call TRBD1 (5 bases). This CDR3 contains 15 residues. Trimming took 1 base from V and 6 from J, leaving 12 bases between them. Germline loops: CDR1 MNHNS, CDR2 SASEGT. This CDR3 is CASSEGPGSSGELFF. The CDR3 DNA reads TGTGCCAGCAGTGAAGGGCCAGGGTCCTCCGGGGAGCTGTTTTTT.